This T cell receptor beta chain was sequenced in a study of T-cell memory formation after mild COVID-19. General observations from the study: Day 15 to 85 contracting clones showed balanced CD4/CD8; day 15 to 37 expanders favored CD4+.

Germline V gives CDR1 SGHRS, CDR2 YFSETQ. The CDR3 covers 14 residues. The ends were cut back, 1 base at V and 6 bases at J, with 13 bases in the middle. In TCRdb, the 5' RACE reads were re-called with MiXCR into one record per CDR3 protein. The sample carries roughly 240,000 distinct CDR3 sequences, 15% to 19% recorded once. Worth noting for this clonotype: The antigen is unknown.

The V gene is TRBV5-1, the J gene TRBJ1-1, with D perhaps TRBD1 (5 bases). Input material: PBMCs or a T cell subset sorted from them (not recorded which). This clonotype was obtained from an adult woman who had mild COVID-19 (a few samples of this study predate the infection). Cell type and time point are not known. The CDR3 reads CASSLTGGQPEAFF. The CDR3 DNA reads TGCGCCAGCAGCTTGACGGGGGGTCAGCCTGAAGCTTTCTTT.